The rows below give T cell receptor beta chains drawn from one sample of a study of Ad26.COV2.S vaccination and SARS-CoV-2 variants. Here immunoSEQ multiplex PCR was the method, and the copy in TCRdb shows in-frame clones only, minus some. Counted here are approximately 350,000 clones, roughly four fifths occurring once; the ten biggest clones make up 7.4%. Sample: peripheral blood, taken in a trial of Ad26.COV2.S vaccine versus placebo. Receptor source: a person between 18 and 59 years old who received the Ad26.COV2.S COVID-19 vaccine or a placebo. Each CDR3 is given with its conserved first and last residue. Each record gives: D gene, V gene, J gene, clone size, CDR3 protein, CDR3 DNA. A D gene is named only where the DNA matches it firmly. Some rows have no size entry. The others give once, few or many, or a class for an expanded clone.

d_gene: -
v_gene: TRBV5-6
j_gene: TRBJ1-2
abundance: few
CDR3aa: CASSPQFGGYTF
CDR3nt: TGTGCCAGCAGCCCTCAATTTGGTGGCTACACCTTC

d_gene: -
v_gene: TRBV25-1
j_gene: TRBJ2-3
abundance: -
CDR3aa: CASSGPDTQYF
CDR3nt: TGTGCCAGCAGTGGACCGGATACGCAGTATTTT

d_gene: TRBD1
v_gene: TRBV10-3
j_gene: TRBJ1-2
abundance: once
CDR3aa: CAISESQGGGYTF
CDR3nt: TGTGCCATCAGTGAGTCACAGGGGGGCGGCTACACCTTC

d_gene: -
v_gene: TRBV30
j_gene: TRBJ1-5
abundance: few
CDR3aa: CAWRDSSNQPQHF
CDR3nt: TGTGCCTGGAGGGACAGCTCCAATCAGCCCCAGCATTTT

d_gene: -
v_gene: TRBV6-5
j_gene: TRBJ1-1
abundance: -
CDR3aa: CASSYDSMNTEAFF
CDR3nt: TGTGCCAGCAGTTACGACAGCATGAACACTGAAGCTTTCTTT

d_gene: TRBD2
v_gene: TRBV9
j_gene: TRBJ2-1
abundance: -
CDR3aa: CASSVGSGGFGEQFF
CDR3nt: TGTGCCAGCAGCGTAGGTTCGGGAGGGTTCGGTGAGCAGTTCTTC

d_gene: TRBD1
v_gene: TRBV9
j_gene: TRBJ1-1
abundance: few
CDR3aa: CASSADPGTGSSEAFF
CDR3nt: TGTGCCAGCAGCGCCGATCCCGGGACAGGGAGTTCTGAAGCTTTCTTT

d_gene: TRBD2
v_gene: TRBV4-1
j_gene: TRBJ2-1
abundance: few
CDR3aa: CASSQERGSRNEQFF
CDR3nt: TGCGCCAGCAGCCAAGAGCGCGGGAGTCGAAATGAGCAGTTCTTC

d_gene: TRBD2
v_gene: TRBV5-1
j_gene: TRBJ2-1
abundance: -
CDR3aa: CASSFGTSGREQFF
CDR3nt: TGCGCCAGCAGTTTCGGGACTAGCGGGAGAGAGCAGTTCTTC

d_gene: -
v_gene: TRBV3-1/TRBV3-2
j_gene: TRBJ1-3
abundance: -
CDR3aa: CASSQDPGTPSTGGGNTIYF
CDR3nt: TGTGCCAGCAGCCAAGACCCCGGGACACCTTCTACTGGAGGAGGAAACACCATATATTTT

d_gene: -
v_gene: TRBV5-6
j_gene: TRBJ2-7
abundance: -
CDR3aa: CASSLTGPAYEQYF
CDR3nt: TGTGCCAGCAGCTTAACGGGACCTGCCTACGAGCAGTACTTC

d_gene: -
v_gene: TRBV6-6
j_gene: TRBJ1-2
abundance: -
CDR3aa: CASSYPQGSEYGYTF
CDR3nt: TGTGCCAGCAGTTACCCGCAGGGGTCGGAATATGGCTACACCTTC

d_gene: -
v_gene: TRBV7-9
j_gene: TRBJ2-7
abundance: -
CDR3aa: CASSLGPRDGLQYF
CDR3nt: TGTGCCAGCAGCTTAGGGCCCCGGGACGGACTGCAGTACTTC

d_gene: -
v_gene: TRBV7-9
j_gene: TRBJ2-7
abundance: once
CDR3aa: CASSSGGPSYEQYF
CDR3nt: TGTGCCAGCAGCTCCGGGGGGCCCTCCTACGAGCAGTACTTC

d_gene: -
v_gene: TRBV12-3/TRBV12-4
j_gene: TRBJ1-3
abundance: -
CDR3aa: CASSIRQGNTIYF
CDR3nt: TGTGCCAGCAGTATCCGACAGGGAAACACCATATATTTT

d_gene: -
v_gene: TRBV3-1/TRBV3-2
j_gene: TRBJ2-7
abundance: once
CDR3aa: CASSEELSEFYEQYF
CDR3nt: TGTGCCAGCAGTGAAGAGCTATCGGAGTTCTACGAGCAGTACTTC

d_gene: -
v_gene: TRBV15
j_gene: TRBJ2-7
abundance: -
CDR3aa: CATSRGTPTYEQYF
CDR3nt: TGTGCCACCAGCAGAGGGACACCGACCTACGAGCAGTACTTC